These 5 T cell receptor beta chains originate from one sample sequenced in a study of T cell repertoires in cytomegalovirus infection. Their antigens remain unidentified. TCRdb reprocessed the reads with MiXCR, giving one entry per CDR3 protein. Among approximately 350,000 distinct CDR3 sequences listed, 34% were seen once. This sample comprised cultured PBMCs, obtained from culture after CMV antigen stimulation. These TCRs come from a human donor in good health (CMV status not recorded). Some clones in this sample may be carry-over from other donors' samples.

The chain recombines TRBV7-9 with TRBJ1-1, with a possible D match to TRBD1 (5 bases). Germline-derived CDR1 and CDR2 are SEHNR and FQNEAQ (reference sequence). V was trimmed by 4 bases and J by 0 bases, leaving 15 bases between them. This CDR3 has 16 amino acids. CDR3 amino acids: CASSSQASRMNTEAFF. The DNA for the CDR3 is TGTGCCAGCAGCTCACAGGCATCCCGCATGAACACTGAAGCTTTCTTT.

This clonotype was counted many times. The V gene is TRBV7-2, the J gene TRBJ1-1, with a tentative D call TRBD1 (6 bases). This CDR3 comprises 13 residues. The ends were cut back, 2 bases at V and 4 bases at J, with 8 bases in the middle. Germline loops: CDR1 SGHTA, CDR2 FQGNSA. The CDR3 sequence: CASSLQGGTEAFF. The DNA for the CDR3 is TGTGCCAGCAGCTTACAAGGGGGCACTGAAGCTTTCTTT.

This rearrangement joins TRBV12-3 or TRBV12-4 to TRBJ1-2, with a possible D match to TRBD1 (5 bases). The CDR3 runs 13 residues. Trimming took off 8 bases at V and 0 bases at J, with 10 bases between the two ends. CDR3 sequence: CASGAVSNYGYTF. CDR3 coding DNA: TGTGCCAGCGGGGCTGTCTCTAACTATGGCTACACCTTC.

A few counts support this clonotype. The rearrangement uses TRBV28 and TRBJ2-3; the match to TRBD1 covers 7 bases. The length of the CDR3 is 14 residues. Germline V gene data show CDR1 as MDHEN and CDR2 as SYDVKM. V shed 6 bases, J shed 2 bases, and the junction held 5 bases outside the gene matches. CDR3 residues: CASSSGQNTDTQYF. As DNA, the CDR3 is TGTGCCAGCAGCTCGGGACAGAACACAGATACGCAGTATTTT.

This clonotype has at least ten counts. CDR3 protein: CASSFQGGYHQPQHF. The CDR3, as DNA: TGTGCCAGCAGTTTTCAGGGAGGTTATCATCAGCCCCAGCATTTT. This chain joins TRBV28 and TRBJ1-5; D may be TRBD1 (5 bases). The CDR3 length is 15 residues. Per germline, CDR1 MDHEN and CDR2 SYDVKM. V was shortened by 3 bases and J by 5 bases, with 14 bases between the two germline ends.